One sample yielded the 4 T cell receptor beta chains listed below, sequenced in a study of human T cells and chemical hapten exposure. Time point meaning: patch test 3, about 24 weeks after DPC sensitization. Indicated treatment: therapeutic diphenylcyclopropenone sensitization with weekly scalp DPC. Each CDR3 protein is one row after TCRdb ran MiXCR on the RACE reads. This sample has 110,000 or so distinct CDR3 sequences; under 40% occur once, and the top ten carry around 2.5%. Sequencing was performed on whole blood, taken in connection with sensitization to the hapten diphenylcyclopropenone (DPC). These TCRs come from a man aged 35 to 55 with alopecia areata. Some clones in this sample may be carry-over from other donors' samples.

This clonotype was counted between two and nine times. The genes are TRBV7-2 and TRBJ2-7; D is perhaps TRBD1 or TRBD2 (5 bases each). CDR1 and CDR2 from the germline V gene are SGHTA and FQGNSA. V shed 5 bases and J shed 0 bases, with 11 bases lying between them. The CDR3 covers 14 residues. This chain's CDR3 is CASSPGTFSYEQYF. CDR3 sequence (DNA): TGTGCCAGCAGCCCTGGGACCTTCTCCTACGAGCAGTACTTC.

In nucleotides, the CDR3 is TGCAGTGCTAGGTTTCCCAATGAGCAGTTCTTC. Translated: CSARFPNEQFF. The chain combines TRBV20-1 with TRBJ2-1; no clear D gene. This CDR3 is 11 amino acids long. V dropped 3 bases and J dropped 6 bases, with 6 bases sitting between them. Germline lookup yields CDR1 DFQATT and CDR2 SNEGSKA (reference sequence).

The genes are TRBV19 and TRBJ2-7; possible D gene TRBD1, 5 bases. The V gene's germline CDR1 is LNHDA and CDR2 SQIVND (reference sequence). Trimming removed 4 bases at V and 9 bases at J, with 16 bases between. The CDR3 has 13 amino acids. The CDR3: CASSTGTQGGQYF. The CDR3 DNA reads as TGTGCCAGTAGTACCGGAACTCAGGGCGGGCAGTACTTC.

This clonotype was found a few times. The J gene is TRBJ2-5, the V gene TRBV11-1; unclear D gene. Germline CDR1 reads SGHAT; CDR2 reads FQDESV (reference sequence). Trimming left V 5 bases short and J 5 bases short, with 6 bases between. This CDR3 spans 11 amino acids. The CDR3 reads CASSRVETQYF. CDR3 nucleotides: TGTGCCAGCAGCCGCGTGGAGACCCAGTACTTC. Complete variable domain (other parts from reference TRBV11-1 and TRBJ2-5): EAEVAQSPRYKITEKSQAVAFWCDPISGHATLYWYRQILGQGPELLVQFQDESVVDDSQLPKDRFSAERLKGVDSTLKIQPAELGDSAMYLCASSRVETQYFGPGTRLLVL.